This entry lists 12 T cell receptor beta chains sequenced from one sample in a study of cytomegalovirus exposure and HLA in healthy donors. PCR was performed using 60 Vbeta and 13 Jbeta primers. Clones were read by immunoSEQ multiplex PCR, and TCRdb kept only the in-frame ones, dropping some. The sample consists of over 75,000 clones, more than 60% of them appearing once. The specimen was PBMCs. The receptors originated from a man aged 45-65 years in good health and CMV-seropositive.

V is TRBV30 and J is TRBJ1-2, with TRBD1 as a possible D gene (6 bases). Trimming removed 4 bases from V and 4 bases from J, with 16 bases in between. Germline V gene sequence: CDR1 GTSNPN, CDR2 SVGIG (reference sequence). The CDR3 runs to 14 residues. The CDR3 sequence is CAWTETGTIYGYTF. The CDR3 nucleotides read TGTGCCTGGACTGAAACCGGGACAATCTATGGCTACACCTTC.

The J gene is TRBJ2-1, the V gene TRBV7-9; no firm D call. V was clipped by 1 base and J by 1 base, with 8 bases between them. Per the germline V gene, CDR1 is SEHNR and CDR2 is FQNEAQ (reference sequence). This CDR3 region has 15 residues. The CDR3 DNA reads TGTGCCAGCAGCTTAGGAGGTATGTCCTACAATGAGCAGTTCTTC. This codes for CASSLGGMSYNEQFF.

The chain joins TRBV2 to TRBJ1-5, with D possibly TRBD1 on 5 matching bases. Germline lookup yields CDR1 SNHLY and CDR2 FYNNEI. The V gene lost 3 bases and the J gene lost 2 bases, with 14 bases spanning the gap. CDR3 size: 16 residues. The CDR3 nucleotides are TGTGCCAGCAGTGAGGGGGGGGGATGGGGCAATCAGCCCCAGCATTTT. Protein product: CASSEGGGWGNQPQHF.

V usage is TRBV28 and J usage is TRBJ1-1; TRBD1 matches at 7 bases. The V segment lost 5 bases and the J segment 2 bases; nucleotides outside the gene matches: 5. Germline loops: CDR1 MDHEN, CDR2 SYDVKM. The CDR3 is 14 amino acids. This CDR3 is CASSLGTANTEAFF. The DNA of the CDR3 is TGTGCCAGCAGTCTCGGGACAGCCAACACTGAAGCTTTCTTT.

This clone occurred once. The V gene is TRBV18, the J gene TRBJ1-5, with D perhaps matching TRBD1 (5 bases). The V end lost 0 bases, the J end lost 5 bases, and 5 bases lay between the germline ends. CDR1 is KGHSH and CDR2 is LQKENI in the germline V gene. The CDR3 totals 13 residues. CDR3 DNA: TGTGCCAGCTCACCACCAGGGGATCAGCCCCAGCATTTT. Translating gives CASSPPGDQPQHF.

This chain uses TRBV25-1 with TRBJ1-1; no reliable D call. Looked up from germline, CDR1 is MGHDK and CDR2 is SYGVNS. The CDR3 extends over 16 amino acids. V lost 2 bases and J 1 base, leaving 14 bases between the germline ends. The CDR3 loop reads CASSEGPLNRNTEAFF. The CDR3 nucleotides are TGTGCCAGCAGTGAAGGGCCTCTTAACAGGAACACTGAAGCTTTCTTT.

This clone was detected once. CDR3 region: CASSPNEGQPQHF. CDR3 bases: TGTGCCAGCAGCCCCAACGAGGGTCAGCCCCAGCATTTT. The chain combines TRBV5-8 with TRBJ1-5, with D unresolved. V was pared by 4 bases and J by 6 bases, with 11 bases between. The CDR3 has 13 amino acids. Germline CDR1 is SGHTS and CDR2 is YDEGEE. Complete variable domain (other parts from reference TRBV5-8 and TRBJ1-5): EAGVTQSPTHLIKTRGQQATLRCSPISGHTSVYWYQQALGLGLQFLLWYDEGEERNRGNFPPRFSGRQFPNYSSELNVNALELEDSALYLCASSPNEGQPQHFGDGTRLSIL.

The J gene is TRBJ1-4, the V gene TRBV7-2, with 7 bases identical to TRBD1. Germline V gene data show CDR1 as SGHTA and CDR2 as FQGNSA. This CDR3 region has 15 residues. The V segment lost 4 bases and the J segment 3 bases; nucleotides outside the gene matches: 5. The CDR3 sequence is CASSSPGGPNEKLFF. For the CDR3, the DNA is TGTGCCAGCAGCTCCCCAGGGGGACCTAATGAAAAACTGTTTTTT.

This sequence joins TRBV4-3 and TRBJ2-1; D uncertain. Germline CDR1 and CDR2: LGHNA and YSLEER. V lost 0 bases to trimming and J lost 5 bases, with 11 bases between them. CDR3 length: 15 amino acids. The CDR3 region is CASSQDWASNNEQFF. The DNA of the CDR3 is TGCGCCAGCAGCCAAGATTGGGCCAGTAACAATGAGCAGTTCTTC.

The CDR3 here is CASSQGTGAWDGYTF. CDR3 in DNA: TGCGCCAGCAGCCAAGGGACAGGGGCTTGGGATGGCTACACCTTC. V gene TRBV4-3 combines with J gene TRBJ1-2; 9 positions match TRBD1. CDR3 size: 15 residues. Germline lookup yields CDR1 LGHNA and CDR2 YSLEER. Unmatched junction bases numbered 6, after V lost 1 base and J lost 6 bases.

V and J are TRBV4-3 and TRBJ2-7, with TRBD2 identical over 7 bases. There are 14 residues in the CDR3. CDR1 and CDR2 (germline): LGHNA, YSLEER. V lost 0 bases and J lost 3; bases outside the gene matches: 2. CDR3 nucleotides: TGCGCCAGCAGCCAAGAACTAGCGTTCTACGAGCAGTACTTC. Amino acid sequence: CASSQELAFYEQYF.

The gene calls are TRBV7-3 and TRBJ2-1; TRBD2 might be the D (7 bases). The germline V gene encodes CDR1 SGHTA and CDR2 FQGTGA. V lost 6 bases to trimming and J lost 4 bases, with 13 bases between them. CDR3 length: 14 residues. DNA for the CDR3: TGTGCCAGCAGTAGGGGGGGCGTTTACAATGAGCAGTTCTTC. Its protein product is CASSRGGVYNEQFF.